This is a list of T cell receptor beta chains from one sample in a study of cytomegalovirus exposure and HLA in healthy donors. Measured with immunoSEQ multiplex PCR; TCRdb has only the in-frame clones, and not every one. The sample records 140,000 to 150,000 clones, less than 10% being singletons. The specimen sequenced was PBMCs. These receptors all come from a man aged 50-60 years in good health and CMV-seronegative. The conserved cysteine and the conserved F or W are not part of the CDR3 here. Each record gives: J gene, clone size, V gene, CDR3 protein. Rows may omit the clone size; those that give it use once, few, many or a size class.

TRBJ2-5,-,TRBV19,ASSEGGPGTETQY
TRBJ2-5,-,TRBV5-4,ASSQGLAGNQETQY
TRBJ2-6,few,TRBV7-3,ASGQYGANVLT
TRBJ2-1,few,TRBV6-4,ASSDSGGNNEQF
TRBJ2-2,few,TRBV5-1,ASSFDRESGELF
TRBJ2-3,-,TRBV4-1,ASSQEGLAGRGDTQY
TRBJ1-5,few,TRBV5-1,ASSLGTGRTIEQPQH
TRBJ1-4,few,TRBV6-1,ASSSAGAGEKLF
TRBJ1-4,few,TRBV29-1,SVEAQGRHEKLF
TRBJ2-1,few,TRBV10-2,ASRLAGAGYNEQF
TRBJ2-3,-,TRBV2,ASSEIGSPSTDTQY
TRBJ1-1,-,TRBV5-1,ASSSWTAATEAF
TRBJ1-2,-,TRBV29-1,SVDRRVLKEGFNYGYT
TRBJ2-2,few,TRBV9,ASSGRGPNTGELF
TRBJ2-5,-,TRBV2,ASTLGGGAETQY
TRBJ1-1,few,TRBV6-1,ASRLQGLGTEAF
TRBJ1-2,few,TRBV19,ASSMTGENYGYT
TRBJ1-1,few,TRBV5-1,ASGDRNTEAF
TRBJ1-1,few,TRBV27,ASSPRGTEAF
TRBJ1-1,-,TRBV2,ASSLSAMNTEAF
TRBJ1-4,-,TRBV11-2,ASSLRGLSEKLF
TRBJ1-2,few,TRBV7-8,ASSTRDTGGFSYGYT
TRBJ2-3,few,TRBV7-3,ASSPRGARGDTQY
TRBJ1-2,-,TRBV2,ASSPGTLVLNYGYT
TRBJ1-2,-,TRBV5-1,ASTSRQGSNYGYT
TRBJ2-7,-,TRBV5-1,ASSPGSITFYEQY
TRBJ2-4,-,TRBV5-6,ASSWRTGTGNIQY
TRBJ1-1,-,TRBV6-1,ASGVDPKDTEAF
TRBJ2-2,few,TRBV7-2,ASRFGTGTVGELF
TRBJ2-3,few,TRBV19,ASSIATGSTDTQY
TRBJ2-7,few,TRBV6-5,ASSYGGTGNNYEQY
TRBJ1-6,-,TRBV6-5,ASSYIQGRVNSPLH
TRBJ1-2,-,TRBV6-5,ASSYSRSLRGYGYT
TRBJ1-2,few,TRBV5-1,ASSPDRHYGYT
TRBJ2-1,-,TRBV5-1,ASMSGSPYNEQF
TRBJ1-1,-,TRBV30,AWSWDRGRTEAF
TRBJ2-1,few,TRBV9,ASSVREPMDEQF